The 32 T cell receptor beta chains given below trace back to one sample, sequenced in a study of T cells in localized non-small cell lung cancer. The assay was immunoSEQ multiplex PCR, and TCRdb's table has in-frame clones only and misses some. The table includes about 36,000 clones, roughly nine tenths detected once. The source material was peripheral blood, sampled before any cancer treatment. The receptors here all came from an older female donor with stage I lung adenocarcinoma.

The chain carries TRBV7-8 and TRBJ1-1; D is undetermined. V shed 0 bases and J shed 6 bases, with 11 bases lying between them. CDR3 length: 14 residues. CDR1 is SGHVS and CDR2 is FQNEAQ in the germline V gene. The CDR3 region is CASSLAGAFPEAFF. In DNA form, the CDR3 reads TGTGCCAGCAGCTTAGCGGGCGCCTTCCCTGAAGCTTTCTTT.

In the case of this clone: The junction does not match germline at one end; this may be a read error. The J gene is TRBJ1-1, the V gene TRBV7-9; a weak D match, TRBD1 (6 bases). This CDR3 comprises 13 residues. Per germline, CDR1 SEHNR and CDR2 FQNEAQ (reference sequence). The CDR3 spells CASSLTRDTEAFF. CDR3 sequence (DNA): TGTGCCAGCAGTCTAACCCGGGACACCGAAGCTTTCTTT.

The V and J genes are TRBV11-2 and TRBJ1-2; D is unresolved. The ends were cut back, 4 bases at V and 2 bases at J, with 5 bases in the middle. The CDR3 covers 12 residues. CDR1 is SGHAT, CDR2 FQNNGV, per germline. CDR3 residues: CASSSGNYGYTF. DNA for the CDR3: TGTGCCAGCAGCTCGGGCAACTATGGCTACACCTTC.

The chain is built from TRBV5-1 and TRBJ2-1; TRBD2 agrees at 12 bases. The CDR3 sequence is 16 residues long. Looked up from germline, CDR1 is SGHRS and CDR2 is YFSETQ. The J segment lost 4 bases and the V segment lost 2 bases, leaving 4 bases of the junction unmatched. The CDR3 spells CASSLHLAGGYNEQFF. CDR3 bases: TGCGCCAGCAGCTTACACCTAGCGGGGGGGTACAATGAGCAGTTCTTC.

This clone was seen only once. At one end the junction does not follow the germline gene, possibly because of a read error. DNA of the CDR3: TGTGCCAGCAGCTACCGGGACAGGGGGCCGAATTTT. It is translated as CASSYRDRGPNF. The V and J genes are TRBV5-4 and TRBJ2-3; 12 positions agree with TRBD1. The CDR3 contains 12 residues. Germline CDR1 is SGHNT and CDR2 is YYREEE (reference sequence).

The rearrangement uses TRBV5-1 and TRBJ2-2; TRBD2 matches 9 bases. With V trimmed by 2 bases and J by 4 bases, 6 bases remained unmatched. Germline loops: CDR1 SGHRS, CDR2 YFSETQ. The CDR3 runs 16 residues. The CDR3 coding sequence is TGCGCCAGCAGCTTCGCCCTAGCGGGGTTCACCGGGGAGCTGTTTTTT. It yields the protein CASSFALAGFTGELFF.

The J gene is TRBJ1-2, the V gene TRBV2, with TRBD1 matching over 10 bases. Germline trimming cut 7 bases from V and 5 bases from J; bases unmatched to any gene: 4. This CDR3 has 13 residues. Germline CDR1 reads SNHLY; CDR2 reads FYNNEI. CDR3 sequence: CASNMGQGYGYTF. CDR3 nucleotide sequence: TGTGCCAGCAATATGGGACAGGGGTATGGCTACACCTTC.

This clone was observed once. This chain links TRBV5-1 with TRBJ2-1; 7 bases are a match to TRBD1. The germline V gene has CDR1 SGHRS and CDR2 YFSETQ. With 4 bases clipped from V and 6 bases from J, the junction kept 10 bases outside the gene matches. CDR3 size: 15 residues. For the CDR3, the DNA is TGCGCCAGCAGCACCCGGACAGGAGCACGCAATGAGCAGTTCTTC. Translation gives CASSTRTGARNEQFF.

The chain employs TRBV6-5 and TRBJ2-7, with no clear D. Per germline, CDR1 MNHEY and CDR2 SVGAGI. V was pared by 0 bases and J by 5 bases, with 8 bases between. The length of the CDR3 is 13 residues. DNA for the CDR3: TGTGCCAGCAGTTACTCCCCGGCCCACGAGCAGTACTTC. Translation: CASSYSPAHEQYF.

The chain has TRBV27 and TRBJ1-6; D gene ambiguous. This CDR3 contains 14 residues. The V end was cut by 6 bases, the J end by 7 bases, with 13 bases between. The V gene's germline CDR1 is MNHEY and CDR2 SMNVEV (reference sequence). The CDR3 region is CASRPLTTNSPLHF. The CDR3 nucleotides are TGTGCCAGCAGGCCACTGACAACAAATTCACCCCTCCACTTT.

This clone was detected only once. The CDR3 loop is CASSVGGGLISYGYTF. Written as DNA, the CDR3 is TGTGCCAGCAGCGTTGGGGGTGGCTTGATCTCTTATGGCTACACCTTC. This chain connects TRBV9 to TRBJ1-2, with D perhaps TRBD1 (5 bases). The CDR3 covers 16 residues. Germline CDR1 and CDR2: SGDLS and YYNGEE. With 2 bases removed from V and 5 bases from J, the gap between germline ends came to 19 bases.

The chain uses TRBV7-9 and TRBJ2-7; D gene unclear. Germline CDR1 reads SEHNR; CDR2 reads FQNEAQ (reference sequence). V lost 5 bases, J lost 2 bases, and 7 bases lay in between. The CDR3 has 12 amino acids. The CDR3 bases are TGTGCCAGCAGCCCAGACACCTACGAGCAGTACTTC. It is translated as CASSPDTYEQYF.

V usage is TRBV19 and J usage is TRBJ2-5; TRBD1 matches 10 bases. Germline loops: CDR1 LNHDA, CDR2 SQIVND (reference sequence). The CDR3 loop spans 15 amino acids. With 5 bases clipped from V and 7 bases from J, the junction kept 10 bases outside the gene matches. CDR3 loop: CASSLPGQGTGTQYF. The CDR3 DNA reads TGTGCCAGTAGTCTACCGGGACAGGGGACGGGGACCCAGTACTTC.

In its sample, this clone was seen once. In nucleotides, the CDR3 is TGTGCCAGCAGTAGAGCGTCGGACAGGGGTTACGAGCAGTACTTC. It codes for CASSRASDRGYEQYF. The chain recombines TRBV28 with TRBJ2-7; 9 nucleotides agree with TRBD1. The V gene end was trimmed by 5 bases and the J gene end by 4 bases; junction bases not matched to a gene: 9. From germline, CDR1 is MDHEN and CDR2 SYDVKM. The CDR3 consists of 15 residues.

The chain combines TRBV19 with TRBJ2-3; D is ambiguous. The germline gives CDR1 LNHDA, CDR2 SQIVND (reference sequence). The V end lost 1 base, the J end lost 4 bases, and 9 bases lay between the germline ends. CDR3 length: 14 amino acids. CDR3: CASSIATLADTQYF. The CDR3 nucleotides are TGTGCCAGTAGTATAGCCACCCTTGCAGATACGCAGTATTTT.

The chain carries TRBV7-9 and TRBJ1-5; D may be TRBD1 (5 bases). Germline CDR1 and CDR2: SEHNR and FQNEAQ (reference sequence). With 5 bases removed from V and 4 bases from J, the gap between germline ends came to 18 bases. CDR3 length equals 16 residues. The CDR3 region is CASSRAWDVSNQPQHF. CDR3 in DNA: TGTGCCAGCAGCCGAGCTTGGGACGTCTCTAATCAGCCCCAGCATTTT.

This clone was seen a handful of times. The chain recombines TRBV6-6 with TRBJ1-2; no clear D gene. The CDR3 consists of 12 residues. The germline CDR1 and CDR2 sequences are MNHNY and SVGAGI (reference sequence). V was pared by 8 bases and J by 4 bases, with 11 bases between. CDR3 protein: CASASPGYGYTF. CDR3 in DNA: TGTGCCAGCGCTTCCCCTGGCTATGGCTACACCTTC.

The chain uses TRBV2 and TRBJ2-5, with 9 bases fitting TRBD1. Germline CDR1 is SNHLY and CDR2 is FYNNEI. V lost 6 bases to trimming and J lost 4 bases; unmatched junction nucleotides: 3. CDR3 length: 13 amino acids. CDR3 loop: CASRDRGRETQYF. CDR3 DNA: TGTGCCAGCAGGGACAGGGGTCGAGAGACCCAGTACTTC.

The J gene is TRBJ2-7, the V gene TRBV13; the D is unclear. Germline V gives CDR1 PRHDT, CDR2 FYEKMQ (reference sequence). The V end lost 2 bases, the J end lost 6 bases, and 14 bases lay between the germline ends. CDR3 length: 14 amino acids. In DNA form, the CDR3 reads TGTGCCAGCAGCTTACGTAGCCAGCGAGGCGAGCAGTACTTC. It translates to CASSLRSQRGEQYF.

Only a few counts were recorded for this clone. The chain combines TRBV18 with TRBJ1-5; 9 bases agree with TRBD1. CDR1 and CDR2 from the germline V gene are KGHSH and LQKENI. V lost 5 bases, J lost 3 bases, and 5 bases stayed unmatched. The length of the CDR3 is 15 residues. This CDR3 reads CASSGGQGNNQPQHF. The DNA for the CDR3 is TGTGCCAGCTCAGGGGGACAGGGAAACAATCAGCCCCAGCATTTT.

This sequence joins TRBV27 and TRBJ1-4; 9 nucleotides agree with TRBD1. CDR1 is MNHEY, CDR2 SMNVEV, per germline (reference sequence). The CDR3 has 14 amino acids. The V gene end was trimmed by 6 bases and the J gene end by 13 bases; junction bases not matched to a gene: 12. This chain's CDR3 is CASRSAGQGTTLFF. Here the CDR3 DNA reads TGTGCCAGCAGGTCCGCGGGACAGGGTACAACACTGTTTTTT. Based on the CDR3 plus reference TRBV27 and TRBJ1-4, the full variable domain is EAQVTQNPRYLITVTGKKLTVTCSQNMNHEYMSWYRQDPGLGLRQIYYSMNVEVTDKGDVPEGYKVSRKEKRNFPLILESPSPNQTSLYFCASRSAGQGTTLFFGSGTQLSVL.

The chain carries TRBV2 and TRBJ1-1; possible D gene TRBD1, 6 bases. This CDR3 contains 14 residues. Per germline, CDR1 SNHLY and CDR2 FYNNEI. Trimming removed 2 bases at V and 1 base at J, with 8 bases between. The CDR3 loop is CASSERGGNTEAFF. For the CDR3, the DNA is TGTGCCAGCAGTGAAAGAGGGGGGAACACTGAAGCTTTCTTT.

This clone was observed a handful of times. The J gene is TRBJ1-1, the V gene TRBV20-1, with no clear D. Germline V CDR1 and CDR2: DFQATT, SNEGSKA (reference sequence). The V end was cut by 6 bases, the J end by 1 base, with 6 bases between. CDR3 length: 11 residues. The chain's CDR3 is CSAIANTEAFF. CDR3 in DNA: TGCAGTGCCATAGCGAACACTGAAGCTTTCTTT.

The chain employs TRBV2 and TRBJ2-2; 12 bases are shared with TRBD2. The CDR3 is 15 amino acids. Unmatched junction bases numbered 5, after V lost 9 bases and J lost 3 bases. CDR1 is SNHLY and CDR2 is FYNNEI in the germline V gene. The CDR3 DNA is TGTGCCAGATCTAGCGGGGGGGCAGACACCGGGGAGCTGTTTTTT. Its protein product is CARSSGGADTGELFF.

V is TRBV7-9 and J is TRBJ2-1; D might be TRBD1 (6 bases). The CDR3 loop spans 15 amino acids. The germline gives CDR1 SEHNR, CDR2 FQNEAQ (reference sequence). V lost 0 bases to trimming and J lost 6 bases, with 12 bases between them. Here the CDR3 DNA reads TGTGCCAGCAGCTTAGCTGTCCCCAGGGGCAATGAGCAGTTCTTC. Translated: CASSLAVPRGNEQFF.

For the CDR3, the DNA is TGTGCCAGCAGAAGTAGGGTAGGGGGGGAAGCTTTCTTT. It specifies CASRSRVGGEAFF. The chain combines TRBV6-5 with TRBJ1-1, with a possible D match to TRBD1 (6 bases). V dropped 6 bases and J dropped 8 bases, with 16 bases sitting between them. Germline assignment: CDR1 MNHEY and CDR2 SVGAGI. This CDR3 contains 13 residues.

This clone was seen only once. J is TRBJ1-4 and V is TRBV5-1; D unresolved. The V gene lost 1 base and the J gene lost 6 bases, with 7 bases spanning the gap. The CDR3 spans 13 residues. Germline CDR1 and CDR2: SGHRS and YFSETQ. The CDR3: CASSLTGHEKLFF. Here the CDR3 DNA reads TGCGCCAGCAGCTTGACTGGGCATGAAAAACTGTTTTTT.

The V and J genes are TRBV29-1 and TRBJ2-2, with a tentative D call TRBD2 (6 bases). The CDR3 covers 14 residues. Trimming pared 4 bases from V and 7 bases from J, leaving 16 bases between. Per germline, CDR1 SQVTM and CDR2 ANQGSEA. CDR3 amino acids: CSVAWGELGGELFF. CDR3 nucleotides: TGCAGCGTTGCGTGGGGGGAGTTGGGCGGGGAGCTGTTTTTT.

The chain uses TRBV28 and TRBJ1-2; 11 positions agree with TRBD1. Trimming at V came to 5 bases and at J to 6 bases, leaving 11 bases not matched to a gene. CDR3 length: 16 residues. In germline, CDR1 is MDHEN, CDR2 SYDVKM. CDR3 amino acids: CASSLLGQGALDGYTF. CDR3 nucleotides: TGTGCCAGCAGTCTTCTTGGACAGGGGGCCCTTGATGGCTACACCTTC.

V gene TRBV10-2 combines with J gene TRBJ1-4, with D possibly TRBD1 on 6 matching bases. V was shortened by 6 bases and J by 7 bases, with 15 bases between the two germline ends. The CDR3 loop spans 14 amino acids. Germline V gene sequence: CDR1 WSHSY, CDR2 SAAADI. CDR3 bases: TGCGCCAGCAGAAAGACAGGCCGTCTTGAAAAACTGTTTTTT. Its translation: CASRKTGRLEKLFF.

The chain couples TRBV6-1 to TRBJ2-1; D remains unclear. Trimming cost V 4 bases and J 0 bases, with 13 bases left between them. Germline CDR1 and CDR2: MNHNS and SASEGT. The CDR3 runs 16 residues. The chain's CDR3 is CASSVVGDLSYNEQFF. DNA for the CDR3: TGTGCCAGCAGTGTGGTAGGAGATCTCTCCTACAATGAGCAGTTCTTC.

The chain couples TRBV27 to TRBJ1-1; 7 nucleotides line up with TRBD1. Trimming took 4 bases from V and 2 from J; bases not matched to a gene: 10. This CDR3 spans 16 amino acids. Germline CDR1 MNHEY, CDR2 SMNVEV (reference sequence). The CDR3 here is CASSSLRTGSNTEAFF. CDR3 nucleotides: TGTGCCAGCAGTTCCCTCCGGACAGGATCTAACACTGAAGCTTTCTTT.